This passage covers 23 T cell receptor beta chains from one sample sequenced in a study of Graves' ophthalmopathy and Graves' hyperthyroidism. Amplification of the TCR beta CDR3 regions used RNA transcripts (as template). First-round RT-PCR used HTBI primers; second-round multiplex PCR followed. MiXCR was run by TCRdb on the multiplex PCR reads, yielding one entry per CDR3 protein. In the table there are some 370,000 distinct CDR3 sequences, about a sixth of which are singletons. Material for sequencing was peripheral blood. The receptors shown here come from an adult woman with stable Graves' hyperthyroidism.

This clonotype has at least ten counts. The chain links TRBV14 to TRBJ1-1; D possibly corresponds to TRBD1 (5 bases). From germline, CDR1 is SGHDN and CDR2 FVKESK. Between the trimmed V and J ends, which lost 5 bases and 8 bases, there was a span of 15 bases. The CDR3 length is 13 residues. The CDR3 region is CASSSIRGTEAFF. The CDR3 DNA sequence: TGTGCCAGCAGCTCTATAAGAGGGACCGAAGCTTTCTTT. Full variable domain (outside the CDR3, taken from reference TRBV14 and TRBJ1-1): EAGVTQFPSHSVIEKGQTVTLRCDPISGHDNLYWYRRVMGKEIKFLLHFVKESKQDESGMPNNRFLAERTGGTYSTLKVQPAELEDSGVYFCASSSIRGTEAFFGQGTRLTVV.

At least ten counts were recorded for this clonotype. This chain uses TRBV27 with TRBJ2-7; D possibly corresponds to TRBD1 (6 bases). The CDR3 runs 18 residues. V was shortened by 5 bases and J by 2 bases, with 25 bases between the two germline ends. The germline V gene encodes CDR1 MNHEY and CDR2 SMNVEV (reference sequence). The CDR3 sequence: CASSTLDALQGNPYEQYF. CDR3 bases: TGTGCCAGCAGTACACTTGATGCCCTACAGGGCAATCCCTACGAGCAGTACTTC.

This clonotype was counted at least ten times. The rearrangement uses TRBV30 and TRBJ2-7; unclear D gene. The CDR3 is 12 residues long. V dropped 4 bases and J dropped 6 bases, with 13 bases sitting between them. Germline V gives CDR1 GTSNPN, CDR2 SVGIG (reference sequence). The chain's CDR3 is CAWNEEGIEQYF. The DNA for the CDR3 is TGTGCCTGGAACGAGGAAGGGATCGAGCAGTACTTC.

The V and J genes are TRBV28 and TRBJ2-7; tentative D call: TRBD2 (5 bases). Deletions cut 5 bases from V and 0 bases from J, with 20 bases between. The germline V gene has CDR1 MDHEN and CDR2 SYDVKM. CDR3 length equals 17 residues. This CDR3 reads CASSTTTGFGSSYEQYF. The CDR3, as DNA: TGTGCCAGCAGTACTACCACTGGATTTGGGAGCTCCTACGAGCAGTACTTC.

A few counts support this clonotype. The chain couples TRBV3-1 to TRBJ2-2; 9 bases agree with TRBD2. This CDR3 contains 17 residues. CDR1 and CDR2 (germline): LGHDT, YNNKEL (reference sequence). The J segment lost 3 bases and the V segment lost 5 bases, leaving 10 bases of the junction unmatched. The CDR3 nucleotides read TGTGCCAGCAGCGGACCCGGGACTAGCAACGACACCGGGGAGCTGTTTTTT. This sequence encodes CASSGPGTSNDTGELFF.

This clonotype was seen many times. This chain uses TRBV29-1 with TRBJ2-7; 8 nucleotides line up with TRBD1. Unmatched junction bases numbered 6, after V lost 7 bases and J lost 1 base. Germline CDR1 reads SQVTM; CDR2 reads ANQGSEA. The CDR3 contains 13 residues. CDR3 DNA: TGCAGCGCTCTGACAGGGGTGTCCTACGAGCAGTACTTC. Protein product: CSALTGVSYEQYF.

This clonotype was detected only a few times. This may come from a read error, since a much larger clone is one base off. The chain is built from TRBV5-8 and TRBJ2-7, with 12 bases identical to TRBD2. Trimming cost V 6 bases and J 8 bases; bases outside gene matches: 9. The CDR3 contains 14 residues. CDR1 is SGHTS, CDR2 YDEGEE, per germline. The CDR3 is CASIGLAGPTKQYF. The CDR3 nucleotides read TGTGCCAGCATCGGACTAGCGGGGCCTACGAAGCAGTACTTC.

This clonotype came up many times. This chain uses TRBV30 with TRBJ1-5, with 12 bases that match TRBD1. V dropped 2 bases and J dropped 8; count of bases not matched to a gene: 10. CDR1 is GTSNPN and CDR2 is SVGIG in the germline V gene (reference sequence). The CDR3 runs 16 residues. The CDR3 DNA reads as TGTGCCTGGAGTAAGCCGGGACAGGGGGCTTTGGAGCCCCAGCATTTT. It translates to CAWSKPGQGALEPQHF.

The chain combines TRBV12-3 or TRBV12-4 with TRBJ1-1; D remains ambiguous. V was shortened by 3 bases and J by 1 base, with 9 bases between the two germline ends. CDR3 length equals 14 residues. The CDR3 reads CASSLDFGNTEAFF. CDR3 in DNA: TGTGCCAGCAGTTTGGACTTCGGGAACACTGAAGCTTTCTTT.

This clonotype was found many times. The chain employs TRBV5-1 and TRBJ1-1; TRBD1 aligns across 9 bases. Germline CDR1 and CDR2: SGHRS and YFSETQ. The CDR3 loop spans 16 amino acids. V gave up 2 bases and J gave up 0 bases; unmatched junction bases: 5. Here the CDR3 reads CASSLQGAGMNTEAFF. In DNA, the CDR3 is TGCGCCAGCAGCTTACAGGGGGCAGGGATGAACACTGAAGCTTTCTTT.

This clonotype was found many times. J is TRBJ2-4 and V is TRBV6-2 or TRBV6-3; 9 bases map to TRBD1. The CDR3 is 21 residues long. V lost 5 bases to trimming and J lost 2 bases; unmatched junction nucleotides: 22. Per the germline V gene, CDR1 is MNHEY and CDR2 is SVGEGT. CDR3 nucleotide sequence: TGTGCCAGCAGTCTCGCAAGAGATATGGGACAGGGACGAGAGACCAAAAACATTCAGTACTTC. Encoded protein: CASSLARDMGQGRETKNIQYF.

This chain links TRBV19 with TRBJ2-5, with 8 bases aligning to TRBD2. CDR1 LNHDA and CDR2 SQIVND come from the germline V gene (reference sequence). This CDR3 is built from 15 residues. After removal of 1 base from V and 2 bases from J, the junction contained 3 bases not matched to a gene. CDR3 sequence reads: CASSIVRGEQETQYF. The CDR3 DNA follows: TGTGCCAGTAGTATAGTGCGGGGGGAACAAGAGACCCAGTACTTC.

J is TRBJ1-1 and V is TRBV7-9; 7 bases fit TRBD1. The CDR3 has 13 residues. J lost 4 bases, V lost 5 bases, and 4 bases had no gene match. Germline V gene data show CDR1 as SEHNR and CDR2 as FQNEAQ (reference sequence). CDR3 in DNA: TGTGCCAGCAGCACCCCAGGGGGCACTGAAGCTTTCTTT. Translating gives CASSTPGGTEAFF.

There are many counts of this clonotype. This rearrangement joins TRBV12-3 or TRBV12-4 to TRBJ1-3; tentative D call: TRBD1 (6 bases). CDR3 length equals 16 residues. V lost 6 bases and J 2 bases, leaving 17 bases between the germline ends. CDR3 sequence reads: CASSQGGGQAGNTIYF. CDR3 in DNA: TGTGCCAGCAGCCAAGGAGGGGGGCAGGCTGGAAACACCATATATTTT.

This clonotype was seen a few times. Compared with germline, one end of the junction differs, possibly owing to a read error. The CDR3 DNA reads TGTGCCATCAGGGGACAGGGGGCCCGTAACATTAAGTACTTC. This codes for CAIRGQGARNIKYF. This sequence joins TRBV10-3 and TRBJ2-4; TRBD1 aligns across 12 bases. Per the germline V gene, CDR1 is ENHRY and CDR2 is SYGVKD. There are 14 residues in the CDR3.

This chain connects TRBV6-1 to TRBJ1-2; perhaps TRBD1 as D (6 bases). The CDR3 totals 13 residues. In germline, CDR1 is MNHNS, CDR2 SASEGT. V was trimmed by 11 bases and J by 0 bases, leaving 13 bases between them. CDR3 sequence reads: CAHQDSSNYGYTF. In nucleotides, the CDR3 is TGTGCCCATCAGGACAGCTCTAACTATGGCTACACCTTC.

CDR3 residues: CAISDRDGWLENYEQYF. The CDR3 DNA follows: TGTGCCATCAGTGATAGGGACGGTTGGCTGGAAAACTACGAGCAGTACTTC. The rearrangement links TRBV10-3 to TRBJ2-7; D may match TRBD1 or TRBD2 (5 bases each). There are 17 residues in the CDR3. With 3 bases removed from V and 3 bases from J, the gap between germline ends came to 21 bases. The V gene's germline CDR1 is ENHRY and CDR2 SYGVKD.

In its sample, this clonotype was seen many times. The chain is built from TRBV11-2 and TRBJ2-4; D not certain. CDR1 is SGHAT, CDR2 FQNNGV, per germline. V was pared by 1 base and J by 0 bases, with 16 bases between. The CDR3 is made up of 18 amino acids. The CDR3 loop is CASSLGFAVRLAKNIQYF. Here the CDR3 DNA reads TGTGCCAGCAGCTTAGGATTCGCGGTCCGACTAGCCAAAAACATTCAGTACTTC.

This clonotype has more than one count but fewer than ten. V and J are TRBV7-9 and TRBJ2-7; 7 positions agree with TRBD1. The V gene end was trimmed by 4 bases and the J gene end by 5 bases; junction bases not matched to a gene: 8. CDR1 is SEHNR and CDR2 is FQNEAQ in the germline V gene (reference sequence). The length of the CDR3 is 14 residues. CDR3 region: CASSSGQANDEQYF. The CDR3 nucleotides read TGTGCCAGCAGCTCCGGACAGGCGAACGACGAGCAGTACTTC.

This clonotype was seen repeatedly, ten times or more. The rearrangement uses TRBV12-3 or TRBV12-4 and TRBJ1-2, with a weak D call TRBD1 (5 bases). V shed 3 bases and J shed 8 bases, with 16 bases lying between them. The CDR3 totals 14 residues. The CDR3 loop reads CASSFLQGGKGYTF. DNA for the CDR3: TGTGCCAGCAGTTTTTTGCAGGGAGGAAAAGGCTACACCTTC.

Many counts were recorded for this clonotype. The V and J genes are TRBV5-6 and TRBJ2-7; 8 bases fit TRBD2. Per germline, CDR1 SGHDT and CDR2 YYEEEE. The CDR3 runs to 15 residues. With V trimmed by 4 bases and J by 7 bases, 13 bases remained unmatched. CDR3: CASSPSGPKAGEQYF. CDR3 sequence (DNA): TGTGCCAGCAGCCCTAGCGGGCCGAAGGCGGGGGAGCAGTACTTC.

This clonotype was counted a few times. The CDR3 protein is CASSPNTRQGKGNQPQHF. The CDR3 nucleotides are TGTGCCAGCAGCCCCAACACCCGACAGGGGAAAGGCAATCAGCCCCAGCATTTT. The V and J genes are TRBV7-3 and TRBJ1-5, with TRBD1 matching over 8 bases. With 5 bases clipped from V and 2 bases from J, the junction kept 14 bases outside the gene matches. Germline assignment: CDR1 SGHTA and CDR2 FQGTGA. The CDR3 spans 18 residues. The full variable domain, in which reference TRBV7-3 and TRBJ1-5 provide the parts outside the CDR3, is GAGVSQTPSNKVTEKGKYVELRCDPISGHTALYWYRQSLGQGPEFLIYFQGTGAADDSGLPNDRFFAVRPEGSVSTLKIQRTERGDSAVYLCASSPNTRQGKGNQPQHFGDGTRLSIL.

This clonotype was recorded once. The chain employs TRBV12-3 or TRBV12-4 and TRBJ1-6, with 7 bases aligning to TRBD1. This CDR3 is 14 amino acids long. The V gene end was trimmed by 6 bases and the J gene end by 9 bases; junction bases not matched to a gene: 8. CDR3 amino acids: CASSSTGLGSPLHF. The CDR3 DNA is TGTGCCAGCAGCTCGACAGGGCTCGGTTCACCCCTCCACTTT.